The source of this T cell receptor beta chain is a study of blood T cell repertoires in COVID-19. V was pared by 4 bases and J by 4 bases, with 10 bases of the junction left unmatched. CDR1 is SGHKS, CDR2 YYEKEE, per germline (reference sequence). The CDR3 length is 15 residues. Method: immunoSEQ multiplex PCR; TCRdb's copy keeps in-frame clones and lacks some. In the table there are 130,000 to 150,000 clones, around 87% of which are singletons. The TCR was taken from a man aged 55 to 70 who had recovered from COVID-19. This sequence joins TRBV5-5 and TRBJ1-1; 7 bases map to TRBD1. Sequenced material: PBMCs or T cells enriched from blood (not recorded which). The CDR3 sequence: CASSVPGQRSTEAFF. CDR3 DNA sequence: TGTGCCAGCAGCGTCCCGGGACAGAGGAGCACTGAAGCTTTCTTT.